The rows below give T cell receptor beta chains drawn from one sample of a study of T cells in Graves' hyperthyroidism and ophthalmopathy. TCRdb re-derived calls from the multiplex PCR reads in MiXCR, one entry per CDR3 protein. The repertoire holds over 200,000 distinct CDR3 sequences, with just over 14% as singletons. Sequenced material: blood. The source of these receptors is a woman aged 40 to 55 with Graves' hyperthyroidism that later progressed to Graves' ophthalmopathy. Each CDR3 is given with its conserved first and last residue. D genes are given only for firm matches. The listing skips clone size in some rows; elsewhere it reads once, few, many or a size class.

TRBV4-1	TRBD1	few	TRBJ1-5	TGCGCCAGCAGCCAAGACAGGGGGTACCAGCCCCAGCATTTT	CASSQDRGYQPQHF
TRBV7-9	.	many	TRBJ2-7	TGTGCCAGCAGCTTCCCAGGGAGTGGCGAGCAGTACTTC	CASSFPGSGEQYF
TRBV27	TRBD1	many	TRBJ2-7	TGTGCCAGCAGTTTAGGGACAGGGCCCTACGAGCAGTACTTC	CASSLGTGPYEQYF
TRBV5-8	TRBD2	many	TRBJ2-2	TGTGCCAGCGGCCAAGGAAGCGGGAGGGCCCCGATCGGGGAGCTGTTTTTT	CASGQGSGRAPIGELFF
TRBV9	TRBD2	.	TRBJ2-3	TGTGCCAGCAGCGTAGGGACTAGCGGGAGTACAGATACGCAGTATTTT	CASSVGTSGSTDTQYF
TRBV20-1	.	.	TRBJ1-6	TGCAGTGCTAGAGGGACAGCGGGGCTTAAATCACCCCTCCACTTT	CSARGTAGLKSPLHF
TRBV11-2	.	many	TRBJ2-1	TGTGCCAGCAGCCTGTCGGGACTGCCTTGGTATGAGCAGTTCTTC	CASSLSGLPWYEQFF
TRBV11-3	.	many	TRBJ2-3	TGTGCCAGCAGCTTTAGGGGTAGCACAGATACGCAGTATTTT	CASSFRGSTDTQYF
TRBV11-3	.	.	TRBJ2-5	TGTGCCAGCAGCCAAAACGGGCTAGATTCCCCAGAGACCCAGTACTTC	CASSQNGLDSPETQYF
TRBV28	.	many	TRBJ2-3	TGTGCCAGCAGTCAAATCGACTCCGGGACCACGTTCTTAAGACAGTATTTT	CASSQIDSGTTFLRQYF
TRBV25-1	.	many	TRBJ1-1	TGTGCCAGCAGTGGGCCAGGGGTGACTGAAGCTTTCTTT	CASSGPGVTEAFF
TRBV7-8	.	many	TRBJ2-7	TGTGCCAGCAGTCGACCGGGACTGGACGAGTACGAGCAGTACTTC	CASSRPGLDEYEQYF
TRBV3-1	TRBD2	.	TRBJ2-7	TGTGCCAGCAGCCAAGCTAGCGGGAGTGGGTACGAGCAGTACTTC	CASSQASGSGYEQYF
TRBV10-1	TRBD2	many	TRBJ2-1	TGCGCCAGCAGTGAGTCGTATGGGACTAGATCCTACAATGAGCAGTTCTTC	CASSESYGTRSYNEQFF
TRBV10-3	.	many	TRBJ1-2	TGTGCCATCAGACAGGGAGCTAACTATGGCTACACCTTC	CAIRQGANYGYTF
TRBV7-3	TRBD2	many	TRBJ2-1	TGTGCCAGCAGCTTCGGGACTAGCGGGAGAAAGACTGACAATGAGCAGTTCTTC	CASSFGTSGRKTDNEQFF
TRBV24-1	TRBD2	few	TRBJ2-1	TGTGCCACCTCGGGGGAGGGTGACAATGAGCAGTTCTTC	CATSGEGDNEQFF
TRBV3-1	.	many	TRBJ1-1	TGTGCCAGCAGCCAAGTCCCCAGGGTTAGCACTGAAGCTTTCTTT	CASSQVPRVSTEAFF
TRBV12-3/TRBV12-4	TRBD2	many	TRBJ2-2	TGTGCCAGCACCTCCGGGACTAGCTTATACACCGGGGAGCTGTTTTTT	CASTSGTSLYTGELFF
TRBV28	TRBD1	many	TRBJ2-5	TGTGCCAGCAGGATAACCGGGACAGGGGGACACCGCCAGTACTTC	CASRITGTGGHRQYF